This T cell receptor (beta chain) was obtained from a study of T cells after posttransplantation cyclophosphamide. Findings and limits, study-wide: Blood and skin or GI T cell repertoires showed limited TRB overlap.

Profiled with immunoSEQ multiplex PCR; TCRdb holds only in-frame clones, not every one. Observed in the sample are tens of thousands of clones, none of them singletons. CDR1 SGHRS and CDR2 YFSETQ come from the germline V gene. The CDR3 has 13 amino acids. After removal of 4 bases from V and 5 bases from J, the junction contained 5 bases not matched to a gene. This clone was seen many times. Its target is unknown. The V call is TRBV5-1, the J call TRBJ2-5, with TRBD2 matching 7 bases. This sequence originates from a middle-aged man in good health, CMV-negative, and a related stem cell transplant donor. Sequenced material: PBMCs. CDR3 nucleotide sequence: TGCGCCAGCAGCGCGGAGGGAGGGGAGACCCAGTACTTC. It is translated as CASSAEGGETQYF.